These 21 T cell receptor beta chains were all obtained from the same sample, sequenced in a study of blood T cell repertoires in COVID-19. Clones were read by immunoSEQ multiplex PCR, and TCRdb kept only the in-frame ones, dropping some. This sample has some 320,000 clones, with around 87% found just once. The sequencing sample was made of peripheral blood. The receptor source for this set is a woman aged 45-60 years who had recovered from COVID-19.

Details on this clone: Other nucleotide sequences in the sample specify the same CDR3. The chain couples TRBV29-1 to TRBJ2-2; D possibly corresponds to TRBD1 (6 bases). This CDR3 has 13 amino acids. The germline V gene encodes CDR1 SQVTM and CDR2 ANQGSEA. Deletions cut 6 bases from V and 0 bases from J, with 8 bases between. The CDR3 DNA is TGCAGCGTGGGACAAACGAACACCGGGGAGCTGTTTTTT. This encodes CSVGQTNTGELFF.

The V and J genes are TRBV25-1 and TRBJ1-3; possible D gene TRBD1, 5 bases. Trimming took off 1 base at V and 3 bases at J, with 13 bases between the two ends. CDR1 is MGHDK and CDR2 is SYGVNS in the germline V gene. The CDR3 is 16 amino acids. CDR3 region: CASSELGDVGGNTIYF. CDR3 DNA: TGTGCCAGCAGTGAATTAGGGGATGTTGGTGGAAACACCATATATTTT. Based on the CDR3 plus reference TRBV25-1 and TRBJ1-3, the full variable domain is EADIYQTPRYLVIGTGKKITLECSQTMGHDKMYWYQQDPGMELHLIHYSYGVNSTEKGDLSSESTVSRIRTEHFPLTLESARPSHTSQYLCASSELGDVGGNTIYFGEGSWLTVV.

The chain is built from TRBV10-1 and TRBJ2-1, with 9 bases that match TRBD1. CDR1 is WNHNN and CDR2 is SYGVQD in the germline V gene (reference sequence). The CDR3 sequence is 15 residues long. V shed 5 bases and J 1 base; nucleotides not matched to a gene: 3. CDR3 DNA sequence: TGCGCCAGCAGTTGGACAGGGGATTCCTACAATGAGCAGTTCTTC. Its translation: CASSWTGDSYNEQFF.

J is TRBJ2-3 and V is TRBV30; 7 positions agree with TRBD2. The junction had 9 bases not matched to a gene; V was cut back by 0 bases and J by 6 bases. CDR1 is GTSNPN and CDR2 is SVGIG in the germline V gene (reference sequence). There are 15 residues in the CDR3. The CDR3 nucleotides read TGTGCCTGGAGTGTACTAGCGCTGGGCAGGGATACGCAGTATTTT. Translated, it gives CAWSVLALGRDTQYF.

This clone was seen only once. J is TRBJ2-7 and V is TRBV7-8; no reliable D call. Trimming pared 4 bases from V and 5 bases from J, leaving 15 bases between. The CDR3 runs to 14 residues. The germline V gene encodes CDR1 SGHVS and CDR2 FQNEAQ. The CDR3 region is CASSSRWSTHEQYF. CDR3 coding DNA: TGTGCCAGCAGCTCCCGCTGGAGCACCCACGAGCAGTACTTC.

The genes are TRBV25-1 and TRBJ2-3; 7 bases match TRBD1. The CDR3 contains 13 residues. The junction had 4 bases not matched to a gene; V was cut back by 6 bases and J by 4 bases. Germline CDR1 MGHDK, CDR2 SYGVNS. The DNA for the CDR3 is TGTGCCAGCAGGTATCAGGGGGCAGATACGCAGTATTTT. It translates to CASRYQGADTQYF. The whole variable domain, filled in from reference TRBV25-1 and TRBJ2-3, reads EADIYQTPRYLVIGTGKKITLECSQTMGHDKMYWYQQDPGMELHLIHYSYGVNSTEKGDLSSESTVSRIRTEHFPLTLESARPSHTSQYLCASRYQGADTQYFGPGTRLTVL.

This chain uses TRBV30 with TRBJ1-1; 10 nucleotides match TRBD1. Germline V gives CDR1 GTSNPN, CDR2 SVGIG (reference sequence). The CDR3 totals 18 residues. V gave up 2 bases and J gave up 0 bases; unmatched junction bases: 12. The DNA for the CDR3 is TGTGCCTGGAGTCGCAAACCGGGACAGGGGATGGTGAACACTGAAGCTTTCTTT. Its translation is CAWSRKPGQGMVNTEAFF. Together with reference TRBV30 and TRBJ1-1, the CDR3 gives the full variable domain: SQTIHQWPATLVQPVGSPLSLECTVEGTSNPNLYWYRQAAGRGLQLLFYSVGIGQISSEVPQNLSASRPQDRQFILSSKKLLLSDSGFYLCAWSRKPGQGMVNTEAFFGQGTRLTVV.

The J gene is TRBJ1-1, the V gene TRBV18; tentative D call: TRBD1 (6 bases). CDR1 and CDR2 (germline): KGHSH, LQKENI. The germline V and J ends were trimmed by 3 bases and 1 base, with 12 bases remaining between them. The CDR3 is made up of 15 amino acids. In DNA, the CDR3 is TGTGCCAGCTCACCCACGGACAGTTCGAACACTGAAGCTTTCTTT. Protein sequence: CASSPTDSSNTEAFF.

This chain links TRBV11-2 with TRBJ1-2; weak D call: TRBD1 (5 bases). Trimming removed 1 base at V and 4 bases at J, with 13 bases between. This CDR3 has 15 amino acids. Germline V lookup: CDR1 SGHAT, CDR2 FQNNGV. The CDR3 is CASSLAGGGSYGYTF. CDR3 sequence (DNA): TGTGCCAGCAGCTTAGCGGGCGGGGGGTCCTATGGCTACACCTTC.

The gene calls are TRBV28 and TRBJ2-7; D may be TRBD2 (6 bases). CDR1 MDHEN and CDR2 SYDVKM come from the germline V gene. This CDR3 has 14 amino acids. Trimming took 5 bases from V and 2 from J, leaving 13 bases between them. The DNA of the CDR3 is TGTGCCAGCAGTACAGGAGGGGACCCCTACGAGCAGTACTTC. This codes for CASSTGGDPYEQYF. The full variable domain, rest sourced from reference TRBV28 and TRBJ2-7, is DVKVTQSSRYLVKRTGEKVFLECVQDMDHENMFWYRQDPGLGLRLIYFSYDVKMKEKGDIPEGYSVSREKKERFSLILESASTNQTSMYLCASSTGGDPYEQYFGPGTRLTVT.

This clone was seen only a few times. This CDR3 reads CATSGGGPQETQYF. Here the CDR3 DNA reads TGTGCCACCAGTGGGGGGGGACCACAAGAGACCCAGTACTTC. The chain employs TRBV19 and TRBJ2-5; 7 bases fit TRBD2. The CDR3 totals 14 residues. Germline V CDR1 and CDR2: LNHDA, SQIVND (reference sequence). V lost 10 bases to trimming and J lost 2 bases; unmatched junction nucleotides: 10.

The chain joins TRBV15 to TRBJ2-2; D might be TRBD1 (6 bases). This CDR3 contains 17 residues. Germline-derived CDR1 and CDR2 are LNHNV and YYDKDF (reference sequence). Trimming cost V 0 bases and J 2 bases, with 13 bases left between them. CDR3 loop: CATSRDLARGNTGELFF. The CDR3 DNA sequence: TGTGCCACCAGCAGAGATTTGGCCAGGGGAAACACCGGGGAGCTGTTTTTT.

V usage is TRBV9 and J usage is TRBJ2-2; D may be TRBD2 (6 bases). V lost 4 bases, J lost 3 bases, and 13 bases lay in between. The germline gives CDR1 SGDLS, CDR2 YYNGEE. The CDR3 covers 15 residues. CDR3 amino acids: CASSNMEGYTGELFF. The CDR3 DNA follows: TGTGCCAGCAGCAACATGGAGGGCTACACCGGGGAGCTGTTTTTT. Together with reference TRBV9 and TRBJ2-2, the CDR3 gives the full variable domain: DSGVTQTPKHLITATGQRVTLRCSPRSGDLSVYWYQQSLDQGLQFLIQYYNGEERAKGNILERFSAQQFPDLHSELNLSSLELGDSALYFCASSNMEGYTGELFFGEGSRLTVL.

The V gene is TRBV4-2, the J gene TRBJ1-2, with no clear D. CDR3 size: 15 residues. The V end lost 0 bases, the J end lost 5 bases, and 13 bases lay between the germline ends. Per the germline V gene, CDR1 is LGHNA and CDR2 is YNFKEQ. The CDR3 DNA follows: TGTGCCAGCAGCCAAGATCTTGTATCGGGGTATGGCTACACCTTC. Translated, it gives CASSQDLVSGYGYTF.

V gene TRBV19 combines with J gene TRBJ1-2; D possibly corresponds to TRBD1 (6 bases). Looked up from germline, CDR1 is LNHDA and CDR2 is SQIVND (reference sequence). V dropped 6 bases and J dropped 6 bases, with 14 bases sitting between them. The CDR3 is made up of 13 amino acids. The CDR3 region has the DNA TGTGCCAGTAGGACCCGAGGGGGGGATGGCTACACCTTC. Protein sequence: CASRTRGGDGYTF.

The chain is built from TRBV12-3 or TRBV12-4 and TRBJ2-7; D is ambiguous. V shed 4 bases and J shed 6 bases, with 7 bases lying between them. This CDR3 has 11 amino acids. The CDR3 sequence: CASSWAGEQYF. DNA for the CDR3: TGTGCCAGCAGTTGGGCTGGCGAGCAGTACTTC.

This clone has just one count. The genes are TRBV29-1 and TRBJ2-2; 11 bases agree with TRBD2. The CDR3 runs 16 residues. Germline assignment: CDR1 SQVTM and CDR2 ANQGSEA. With V trimmed by 7 bases and J by 0 bases, 7 bases remained unmatched. The CDR3 sequence: CSGRLAGTANTGELFF. The CDR3 DNA follows: TGCAGCGGGAGACTAGCGGGGACTGCGAACACCGGGGAGCTGTTTTTT.

V usage is TRBV4-2 and J usage is TRBJ2-1; 8 bases align to TRBD2. The germline gives CDR1 LGHNA, CDR2 YNFKEQ. V was pared by 1 base and J by 5 bases, with 4 bases of the junction left unmatched. This CDR3 spans 15 amino acids. CDR3 in DNA: TGTGCCAGCAGCCAAGCGGGAGGGCCCCACAATGAGCAGTTCTTC. This encodes CASSQAGGPHNEQFF.

The chain uses TRBV29-1 and TRBJ2-3; tentative D call: TRBD1 (5 bases). The germline V gene has CDR1 SQVTM and CDR2 ANQGSEA. The CDR3 sequence is 14 residues long. The V gene lost 4 bases and the J gene lost 4 bases, with 15 bases spanning the gap. This chain's CDR3 is CSVVPGLGSDTQYF. In DNA form, the CDR3 reads TGCAGCGTTGTCCCAGGGCTCGGGTCAGATACGCAGTATTTT.

The V call is TRBV9, the J call TRBJ1-1, with TRBD1 matching 11 bases. CDR3 size: 17 residues. Germline V gene lookup returns CDR1 SGDLS and CDR2 YYNGEE. J was trimmed by 4 bases and V by 1 base; bases with no gene match: 9. The CDR3 here is CASSVLPGGTGGTEAFF. The DNA for the CDR3 is TGTGCCAGCAGCGTACTCCCGGGGGGGACAGGGGGCACTGAAGCTTTCTTT.

The J gene is TRBJ1-1, the V gene TRBV11-2, with unresolved D. CDR3 size: 13 residues. In germline, CDR1 is SGHAT, CDR2 FQNNGV. Trimming stripped 5 bases from V and 5 bases from J, with 12 bases between. The CDR3 here is CASSKDRETEAFF. CDR3 DNA: TGTGCCAGCAGCAAGGACCGGGAAACTGAAGCTTTCTTT.